This entry lists 11 T cell receptor beta chains sequenced from one sample in a study of OX40 agonist ivuxolimab in advanced cancers. Repertoires were generated with immunoSEQ multiplex PCR, while TCRdb's copy carries only in-frame clones and drops some. In the table there are about 45,000 clones, about 87% of which are singletons. Here the sequenced sample was CD4+ or CD8+ T cells sorted from blood, taken in a trial of the OX40 agonist ivuxolimab. These receptors were obtained from an adult with an advanced solid tumor such as melanoma, head and neck, liver or kidney cancer.

This rearrangement joins TRBV7-8 to TRBJ2-1; D perhaps matches TRBD2 (5 bases). This CDR3 comprises 13 residues. Trimming took 4 bases from V and 5 from J, leaving 9 bases between them. Germline V gene sequence: CDR1 SGHVS, CDR2 FQNEAQ. CDR3 loop: CASSSGLNNEQFF. The CDR3 DNA follows: TGTGCCAGCAGCTCCGGACTGAACAATGAGCAGTTCTTC.

V gene TRBV28 combines with J gene TRBJ2-5; 9 nucleotides agree with TRBD1. This CDR3 is built from 15 residues. With V trimmed by 5 bases and J by 2 bases, 6 bases remained unmatched. From germline, CDR1 is MDHEN and CDR2 SYDVKM. The CDR3 protein is CASSPDRGKQETQYF. CDR3 nucleotides: TGTGCCAGCAGTCCGGACAGGGGCAAACAAGAGACCCAGTACTTC.

The chain is built from TRBV9 and TRBJ2-1; no clear D. The CDR3 is made up of 15 amino acids. Per germline, CDR1 SGDLS and CDR2 YYNGEE. Trimming took 0 bases from V and 4 from J, leaving 11 bases between them. CDR3 sequence: CASSVGVPTYNEQFF. The CDR3 nucleotides are TGTGCCAGCAGCGTAGGCGTCCCGACTTACAATGAGCAGTTCTTC.

This chain joins TRBV2 and TRBJ1-1; the match to TRBD1 covers 8 bases. Germline CDR1 is SNHLY and CDR2 is FYNNEI. The V gene end was trimmed by 6 bases and the J gene end by 4 bases; junction bases not matched to a gene: 13. This CDR3 spans 16 amino acids. In DNA, the CDR3 is TGTGCCAGCAGGGCCCGGACAGGGATAAAGGGCACTGAAGCTTTCTTT. Translating it yields CASRARTGIKGTEAFF.

This clone was counted only a few times. The chain uses TRBV9 and TRBJ1-5; the match to TRBD1 covers 8 bases. CDR1 is SGDLS and CDR2 is YYNGEE in the germline V gene. After removal of 3 bases from V and 5 bases from J, the junction contained 7 bases not matched to a gene. The CDR3 has 15 residues. CDR3 DNA sequence: TGTGCCAGCAGCGAGGGCGCAGGGGGCCATCAGCCCCAGCATTTT. Translated, it gives CASSEGAGGHQPQHF.

The V call is TRBV6-4, the J call TRBJ2-1, with D possibly being TRBD2 (5 bases). Germline CDR1 is MRHNA and CDR2 is SNTAGT. Trimming cost V 0 bases and J 3 bases, with 9 bases left between them. The CDR3 spans 15 residues. The CDR3 loop is CASSDSAGLYNEQFF. The DNA of the CDR3 is TGTGCCAGCAGTGACTCGGCGGGCCTCTACAATGAGCAGTTCTTC.

The chain employs TRBV19 and TRBJ2-5; TRBD2 matches 9 bases. The length of the CDR3 is 18 residues. Unmatched junction bases numbered 18, after V lost 6 bases and J lost 4 bases. Germline CDR1 reads LNHDA; CDR2 reads SQIVND (reference sequence). The CDR3 coding sequence is TGTGCCAGTAGCCTCGCCGTGGGACTAGCAATGGGTCGAGAGACCCAGTACTTC. Protein product: CASSLAVGLAMGRETQYF.

The J gene is TRBJ2-5, the V gene TRBV5-1; 8 positions match TRBD1. This CDR3 is built from 15 residues. V shed 0 bases, J shed 2 bases, and the junction held 3 bases outside the gene matches. Per germline, CDR1 SGHRS and CDR2 YFSETQ. The CDR3: CASSLGDRSQETQYF. The DNA of the CDR3 is TGCGCCAGCAGCTTGGGGGACAGGTCTCAAGAGACCCAGTACTTC.

The chain uses TRBV9 and TRBJ2-7; D is unresolved. Germline loops: CDR1 SGDLS, CDR2 YYNGEE. This CDR3 is built from 13 residues. The ends were cut back, 4 bases at V and 12 bases at J, with 20 bases in the middle. The CDR3, as DNA: TGTGCCAGCAGCCCTGAGGTGGGCGCGGATCCGTACTTC. Translation: CASSPEVGADPYF.

This chain links TRBV28 with TRBJ2-4, with D perhaps matching TRBD1 or TRBD2 (5 bases each). The V end lost 5 bases, the J end lost 9 bases, and 14 bases lay between the germline ends. This CDR3 has 13 amino acids. CDR1 MDHEN and CDR2 SYDVKM come from the germline V gene. The CDR3 nucleotides read TGTGCCAGCAGTGCCGGGACCTACAGCATTCAGTACTTC. Its translation: CASSAGTYSIQYF.

V is TRBV6-6 and J is TRBJ2-7, with D possibly TRBD2 on 6 matching bases. Trimming removed 0 bases at V and 6 bases at J, with 6 bases between. Germline CDR1 reads MNHNY; CDR2 reads SVGAGI (reference sequence). The CDR3 consists of 12 residues. This CDR3 reads CASSYSEGEQYF. The CDR3 DNA follows: TGTGCCAGCAGTTACTCGGAGGGCGAGCAGTACTTC.